This passage covers 21 T cell receptor beta chains from one sample sequenced in a study of blood T cell repertoires in COVID-19. Clones were read by immunoSEQ multiplex PCR, and TCRdb kept only the in-frame ones, dropping some. The table records about 110,000 clones, approximately 84% of them present only once. Sequencing input: peripheral blood. Receptor source: a woman aged 55-70 years with acute or convalescent COVID-19.

This chain links TRBV18 with TRBJ1-5; 7 nucleotides line up with TRBD1. The germline gives CDR1 KGHSH, CDR2 LQKENI. Trimming cost V 4 bases and J 0 bases; bases outside gene matches: 6. This CDR3 has 16 residues. The DNA for the CDR3 is TGTGCCAGCTCACTAGGACAGGAAGGTAGCAATCAGCCCCAGCATTTT. Translated: CASSLGQEGSNQPQHF.

This chain uses TRBV18 with TRBJ1-1; 10 bases map to TRBD1. Germline V lookup: CDR1 KGHSH, CDR2 LQKENI. CDR3 size: 14 residues. V shed 4 bases, J shed 1 base, and the junction held 0 bases outside the gene matches. This chain's CDR3 is CASSRQGANTEAFF. As DNA, the CDR3 is TGTGCCAGCTCACGACAGGGGGCGAACACTGAAGCTTTCTTT. Full variable domain (rest looked up from reference TRBV18 and TRBJ1-1): NAGVMQNPRHLVRRRGQEARLRCSPMKGHSHVYWYRQLPEEGLKFMVYLQKENIIDESGMPKERFSAEFPKEGPSILRIQQVVRGDSAAYFCASSRQGANTEAFFGQGTRLTVV.

J is TRBJ2-3 and V is TRBV24-1; tentative D call: TRBD2 (6 bases). The CDR3 runs to 12 residues. With 5 bases removed from V and 5 bases from J, the gap between germline ends came to 7 bases. CDR1 and CDR2 from the germline V gene are KGHDR and SFDVKD. The CDR3 is CATSGGEDTQYF. The DNA of the CDR3 is TGTGCCACCAGTGGGGGGGAAGATACGCAGTATTTT.

This clone was observed a single time. The rearrangement joins TRBV7-9 to TRBJ2-1, with a weak D call TRBD1 (5 bases). CDR1 is SEHNR and CDR2 is FQNEAQ in the germline V gene (reference sequence). CDR3 length equals 12 residues. V lost 4 bases and J 10 bases, leaving 11 bases between the germline ends. The CDR3 here is CASSWGSPEQFF. CDR3 nucleotide sequence: TGTGCCAGCAGCTGGGGCTCCCCGGAGCAGTTCTTC.

The rearrangement uses TRBV6-5 and TRBJ1-1; possibly TRBD1 for D (5 bases). Trimming shortened V by 2 bases and J by 3 bases, and 10 bases separated the two germline ends. Per the germline V gene, CDR1 is MNHEY and CDR2 is SVGAGI. This CDR3 has 14 residues. This CDR3 reads CASSYGQGDTEAFF. CDR3 nucleotide sequence: TGTGCCAGCAGTTACGGGCAGGGCGACACTGAAGCTTTCTTT.

This clone has only a few counts. Other DNA sequences within the sample encode an identical CDR3. CDR3 amino acids: CASSIGTGNQPQHF. As DNA, the CDR3 is TGTGCCAGTAGTATCGGGACAGGGAATCAGCCCCAGCATTTT. The chain joins TRBV19 to TRBJ1-5; TRBD1 aligns across 9 bases. The CDR3 is made up of 14 amino acids. Germline loops: CDR1 LNHDA, CDR2 SQIVND (reference sequence). J was trimmed by 4 bases and V by 3 bases; bases with no gene match: 1.

This clone was counted a few times. The rearrangement links TRBV7-9 to TRBJ1-1; possibly TRBD1 for D (5 bases). Germline CDR1 reads SEHNR; CDR2 reads FQNEAQ (reference sequence). Trimming took 5 bases from V and 3 from J, leaving 13 bases between them. The CDR3 is made up of 14 amino acids. CDR3 sequence reads: CASSDFGRDTEAFF. The CDR3, as DNA: TGTGCCAGCAGCGATTTTGGCAGGGACACTGAAGCTTTCTTT.

The chain joins TRBV21-1 to TRBJ1-2. TRBV21-1 is given as a pseudogene. The CDR3 spans 13 residues. Here the CDR3 reads CASSKEARYGYTF. CDR3 bases: TGTGCCAGCAGCAAAGAAGCACGCTATGGCTACACCTTC.

The chain is built from TRBV3-1 (or the pseudogene TRBV3-2) and TRBJ2-3; TRBD2 is a possible D gene (5 bases). Germline CDR1 reads LGHDT; CDR2 reads YNNKEL (reference sequence). The CDR3 runs 15 residues. V gave up 4 bases and J gave up 2 bases, with 13 bases separating them. Here the CDR3 reads CASSRVGKPTDTQYF. The CDR3, as DNA: TGTGCCAGCAGCCGGGTCGGGAAGCCCACAGATACGCAGTATTTT.

This chain uses TRBV6-2 or TRBV6-3 with TRBJ2-3, with 9 bases lining up with TRBD2. The CDR3 sequence is 16 residues long. J was trimmed by 2 bases and V by 2 bases; bases with no gene match: 5. The V gene's germline CDR1 is MNHEY and CDR2 SVGEGT. CDR3 sequence (DNA): TGTGCCAGCAGTTACGGAGCGGGGGGATTCACAGATACGCAGTATTTT. It encodes CASSYGAGGFTDTQYF.

This chain joins TRBV2 and TRBJ1-5; D is unclear. The germline V gene has CDR1 SNHLY and CDR2 FYNNEI. The length of the CDR3 is 14 residues. Trimming cost V 4 bases and J 5 bases, with 12 bases left between them. The CDR3 loop is CASSGEAKDQPQHF. The DNA of the CDR3 is TGTGCCAGCAGTGGGGAGGCCAAGGATCAGCCCCAGCATTTT.

The genes are TRBV4-1 and TRBJ1-5; possibly TRBD1 for D (6 bases). The V gene's germline CDR1 is MGHRA and CDR2 YSYEKL. The V end lost 6 bases, the J end lost 1 base, and 10 bases lay between the germline ends. This CDR3 is built from 14 residues. The CDR3 DNA reads TGCGCCAGCAGTACAGGGTGGAGCAATCAGCCCCAGCATTTT. It translates to CASSTGWSNQPQHF.

The CDR3 region is CASRSLLSTNYEQYF. Written as DNA, the CDR3 is TGTGCAAGTCGCTCTCTTCTCTCTACGAATTACGAGCAGTACTTC. The chain uses TRBV12-2 and TRBJ2-7; the table's D call, TRBD2, was not checked against the DNA. TRBV12-2 is listed as a pseudogene. The CDR3 covers 15 residues.

This chain uses TRBV12-3 or TRBV12-4 with TRBJ1-2; D is ambiguous. V was cut by 2 bases and J by 5 bases, with 9 bases left in between. The CDR3 has 13 residues. The CDR3 DNA is TGTGCCAGCAGTTTAAGGCAGGCGTATGGCTACACCTTC. As protein: CASSLRQAYGYTF.

This clone was recorded a few times. This chain connects TRBV25-1 to TRBJ1-3; 8 bases line up with TRBD1. The germline CDR1 and CDR2 sequences are MGHDK and SYGVNS. The ends lost 4 bases at V and 0 bases at J; junction bases unmatched: 8. The CDR3 spans 17 residues. This CDR3 is CASSGTGHTYSGNTIYF. As DNA, the CDR3 is TGTGCCAGCAGTGGGACAGGGCACACTTACTCTGGAAACACCATATATTTT.

This clone was detected only a few times. V gene TRBV5-1 combines with J gene TRBJ1-1; a weak D match, TRBD1 (5 bases). V was pared by 5 bases and J by 8 bases, with 22 bases between. The CDR3 covers 15 residues. In germline, CDR1 is SGHRS, CDR2 YFSETQ. Here the CDR3 DNA reads TGCGCCAGCAGGTACACACGGAGGGACGCATCCGAAGCTTTCTTT. It is translated as CASRYTRRDASEAFF. The full variable domain, in which reference TRBV5-1 and TRBJ1-1 provide the parts outside the CDR3, is KAGVTQTPRYLIKTRGQQVTLSCSPISGHRSVSWYQQTPGQGLQFLFEYFSETQRNKGNFPGRFSGRQFSNSRSEMNVSTLELGDSALYLCASRYTRRDASEAFFGQGTRLTVV.

V is TRBV19 and J is TRBJ2-3, with 7 bases aligning to TRBD1. The CDR3 is made up of 14 amino acids. V shed 7 bases, J shed 2 bases, and the junction held 6 bases outside the gene matches. Germline V gene data show CDR1 as LNHDA and CDR2 as SQIVND (reference sequence). CDR3 loop: CASTSGGNTDTQYF. The CDR3 coding sequence is TGTGCCAGTACCTCAGGGGGAAACACAGATACGCAGTATTTT.

The chain recombines TRBV9 with TRBJ2-3; TRBD2 might be the D (6 bases). The germline V gene has CDR1 SGDLS and CDR2 YYNGEE. The CDR3 spans 18 residues. Trimming stripped 0 bases from V and 0 bases from J, with 17 bases between. The CDR3 loop reads CASSVGGSASVSTDTQYF. CDR3 DNA sequence: TGTGCCAGCAGCGTAGGAGGATCTGCTAGCGTTAGCACAGATACGCAGTATTTT.

This rearrangement joins TRBV27 to TRBJ1-2; 7 bases agree with TRBD1. CDR3 length equals 15 residues. Germline CDR1 and CDR2: MNHEY and SMNVEV (reference sequence). Trimming at V came to 3 bases and at J to 4 bases, leaving 8 bases not matched to a gene. The CDR3 region is CASSLKQGLLYGYTF. Here the CDR3 DNA reads TGTGCCAGCAGTTTGAAACAGGGGCTGCTCTATGGCTACACCTTC.

CDR3 sequence reads: CASHRPGQGARGSGANVLTF. DNA of the CDR3: TGTGCCAGTCATAGACCGGGACAGGGGGCGAGGGGCTCTGGGGCCAACGTCCTGACTTTC. V usage is TRBV28 and J usage is TRBJ2-6; TRBD1 matches at 12 bases. Germline values: CDR1 MDHEN, CDR2 SYDVKM. V was clipped by 9 bases and J by 0 bases; unmatched bases: 15. This CDR3 region has 20 residues.

J is TRBJ2-7 and V is TRBV10-3; D is uncertain. This CDR3 contains 12 residues. CDR1 is ENHRY, CDR2 SYGVKD, per germline. The V end was cut by 0 bases, the J end by 4 bases, with 4 bases between. CDR3 nucleotides: TGTGCCATCAGTGAGTCCCGGTACGAGCAGTACTTC. It codes for CAISESRYEQYF.